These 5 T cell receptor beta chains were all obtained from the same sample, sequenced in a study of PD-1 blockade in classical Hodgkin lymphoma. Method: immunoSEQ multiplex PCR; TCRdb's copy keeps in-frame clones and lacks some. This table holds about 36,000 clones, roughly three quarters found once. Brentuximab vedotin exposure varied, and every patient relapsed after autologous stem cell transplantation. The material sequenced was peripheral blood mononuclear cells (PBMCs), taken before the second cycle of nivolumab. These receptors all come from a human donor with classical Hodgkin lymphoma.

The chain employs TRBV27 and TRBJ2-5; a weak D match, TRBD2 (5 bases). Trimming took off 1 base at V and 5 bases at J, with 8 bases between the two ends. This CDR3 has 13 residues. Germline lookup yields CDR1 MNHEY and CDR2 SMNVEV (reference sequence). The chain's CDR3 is CASSLFGGETQYF. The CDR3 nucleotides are TGTGCCAGCAGTTTATTTGGCGGGGAGACCCAGTACTTC.

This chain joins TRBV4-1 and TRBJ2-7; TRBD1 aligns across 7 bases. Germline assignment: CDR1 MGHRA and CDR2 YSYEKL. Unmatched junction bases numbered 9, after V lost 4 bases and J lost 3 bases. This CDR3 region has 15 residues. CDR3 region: CASSPTGVFGYEQYF. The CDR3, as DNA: TGCGCCAGCAGCCCCACAGGGGTCTTTGGCTACGAGCAGTACTTC.

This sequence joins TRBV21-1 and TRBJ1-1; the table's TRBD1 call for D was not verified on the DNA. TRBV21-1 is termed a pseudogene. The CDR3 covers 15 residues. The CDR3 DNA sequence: TGTGCCAGCAGCAAATTTCCAGGAATGAACACTGAAGCTTTCTTT. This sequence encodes CASSKFPGMNTEAFF.

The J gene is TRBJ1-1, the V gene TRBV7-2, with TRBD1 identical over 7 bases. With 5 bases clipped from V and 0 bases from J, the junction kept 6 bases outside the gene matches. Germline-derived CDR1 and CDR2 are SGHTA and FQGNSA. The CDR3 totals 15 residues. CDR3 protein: CASSKGGGMNTEAFF. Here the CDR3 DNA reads TGTGCCAGCAGCAAAGGAGGGGGCATGAACACTGAAGCTTTCTTT.

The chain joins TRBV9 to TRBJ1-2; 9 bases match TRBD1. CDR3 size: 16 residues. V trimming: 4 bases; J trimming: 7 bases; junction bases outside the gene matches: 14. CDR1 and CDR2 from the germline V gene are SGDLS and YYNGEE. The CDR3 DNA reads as TGTGCCAGCAGCCCGAGGGGGGACAGGGCTTTAGGTGGCTACACCTTC. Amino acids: CASSPRGDRALGGYTF.